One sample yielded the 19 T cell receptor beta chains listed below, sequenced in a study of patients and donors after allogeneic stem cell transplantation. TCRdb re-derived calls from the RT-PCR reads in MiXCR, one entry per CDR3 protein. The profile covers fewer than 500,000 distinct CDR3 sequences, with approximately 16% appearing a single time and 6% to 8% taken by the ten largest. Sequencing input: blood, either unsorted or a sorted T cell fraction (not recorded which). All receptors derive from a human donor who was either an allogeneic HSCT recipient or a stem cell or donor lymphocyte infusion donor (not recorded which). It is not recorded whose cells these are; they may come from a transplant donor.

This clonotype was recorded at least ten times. The CDR3 loop reads CASSSPQETQYF. The CDR3 DNA is TGCGCCAGCAGCTCCCCCCAAGAGACCCAGTACTTC. This chain links TRBV5-1 with TRBJ2-5; no reliable D call. Trimming shortened V by 3 bases and J by 1 base, and 4 bases separated the two germline ends. Germline CDR1 reads SGHRS; CDR2 reads YFSETQ. This CDR3 is 12 amino acids long.

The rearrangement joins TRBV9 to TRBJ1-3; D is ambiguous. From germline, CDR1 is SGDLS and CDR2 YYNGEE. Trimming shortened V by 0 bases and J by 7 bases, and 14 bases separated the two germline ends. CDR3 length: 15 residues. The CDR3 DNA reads TGTGCCAGCAGCGTAGATCCGGGGAAGGTCAACACCATATATTTT. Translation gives CASSVDPGKVNTIYF. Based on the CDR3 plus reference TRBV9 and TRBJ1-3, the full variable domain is DSGVTQTPKHLITATGQRVTLRCSPRSGDLSVYWYQQSLDQGLQFLIQYYNGEERAKGNILERFSAQQFPDLHSELNLSSLELGDSALYFCASSVDPGKVNTIYFGEGSWLTVV.

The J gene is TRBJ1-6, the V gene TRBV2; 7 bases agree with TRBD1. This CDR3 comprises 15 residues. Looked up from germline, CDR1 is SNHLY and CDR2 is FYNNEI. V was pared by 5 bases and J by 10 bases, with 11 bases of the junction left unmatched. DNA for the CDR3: TGTGCCAGCAGTACAGGGACAGCGGCGCGGTCACCCCTCCACTTT. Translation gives CASSTGTAARSPLHF. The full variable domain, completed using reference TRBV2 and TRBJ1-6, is EPEVTQTPSHQVTQMGQEVILRCVPISNHLYFYWYRQILGQKVEFLVSFYNNEISEKSEIFDDQFSVERPDGSNFTLKIRSTKLEDSAMYFCASSTGTAARSPLHFGNGTRLTVT.

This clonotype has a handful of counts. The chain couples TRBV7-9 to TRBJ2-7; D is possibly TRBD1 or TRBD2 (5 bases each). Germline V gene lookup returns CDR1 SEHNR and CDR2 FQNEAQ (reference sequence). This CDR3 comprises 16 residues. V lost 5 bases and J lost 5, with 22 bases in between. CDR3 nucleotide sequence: TGTGCCAGCAGCCCCGGGGCCAGCCCGTCGGTCCACGAGCAGTACTTC. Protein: CASSPGASPSVHEQYF.

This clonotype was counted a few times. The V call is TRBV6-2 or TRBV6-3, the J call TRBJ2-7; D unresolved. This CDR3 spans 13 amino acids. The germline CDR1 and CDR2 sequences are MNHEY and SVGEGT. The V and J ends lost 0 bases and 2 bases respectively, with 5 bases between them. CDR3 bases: TGTGCCAGCAGTTACTCGACTGCCTACGAGCAGTACTTC. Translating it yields CASSYSTAYEQYF.

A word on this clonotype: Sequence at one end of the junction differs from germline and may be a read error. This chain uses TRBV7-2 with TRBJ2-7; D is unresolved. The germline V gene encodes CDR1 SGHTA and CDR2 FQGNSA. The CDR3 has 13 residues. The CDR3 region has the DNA TGTGCCAGCAGTTTAGTGTACAGCTACGAGCAGTACTTC. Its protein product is CASSLVYSYEQYF.

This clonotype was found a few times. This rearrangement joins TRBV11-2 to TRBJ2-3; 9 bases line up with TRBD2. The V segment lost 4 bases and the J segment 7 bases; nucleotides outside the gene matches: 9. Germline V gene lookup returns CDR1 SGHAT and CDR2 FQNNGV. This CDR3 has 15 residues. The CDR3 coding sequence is TGTGCCAGCAGCTACCCGGAGGCGGGAGGGAATACGCAGTATTTT. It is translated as CASSYPEAGGNTQYF.

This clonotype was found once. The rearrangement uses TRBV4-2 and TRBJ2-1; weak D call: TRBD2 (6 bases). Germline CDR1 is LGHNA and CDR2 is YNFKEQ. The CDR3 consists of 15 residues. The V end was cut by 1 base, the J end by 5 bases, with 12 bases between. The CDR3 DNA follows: TGTGCCAGCAGCCAAGTAGCGGAAGGGGACAATGAGCAGTTCTTC. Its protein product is CASSQVAEGDNEQFF.

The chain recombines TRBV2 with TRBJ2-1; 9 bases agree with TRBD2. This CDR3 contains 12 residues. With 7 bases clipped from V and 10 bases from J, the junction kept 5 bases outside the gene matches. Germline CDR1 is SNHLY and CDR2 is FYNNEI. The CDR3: CASKGLASEQFF. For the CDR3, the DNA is TGTGCCAGCAAGGGACTAGCATCCGAGCAGTTCTTC.

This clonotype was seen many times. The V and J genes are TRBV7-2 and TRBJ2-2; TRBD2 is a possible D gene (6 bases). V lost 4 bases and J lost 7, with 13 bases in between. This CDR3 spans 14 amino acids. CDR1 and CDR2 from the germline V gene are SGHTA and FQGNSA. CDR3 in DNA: TGTGCCAGCAGCTCCACTAGCAAAGGCGGGGAGCTGTTTTTT. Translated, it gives CASSSTSKGGELFF.

CDR3 sequence: CASSRQNYYGYTF. In DNA, the CDR3 is TGTGCCAGCAGTCGACAGAATTACTATGGCTACACCTTC. V and J are TRBV12-3 or TRBV12-4 and TRBJ1-2, with D maybe TRBD1 (5 bases). V was pared by 5 bases and J by 3 bases, with 10 bases between. The CDR3 totals 13 residues.

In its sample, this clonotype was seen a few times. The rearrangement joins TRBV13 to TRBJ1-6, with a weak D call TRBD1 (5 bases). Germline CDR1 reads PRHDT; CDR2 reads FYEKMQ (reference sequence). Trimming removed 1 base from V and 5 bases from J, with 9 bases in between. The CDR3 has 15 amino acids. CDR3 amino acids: CASSLVGANNSPLHF. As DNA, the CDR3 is TGTGCCAGCAGCTTAGTAGGGGCAAATAATTCACCCCTCCACTTT.

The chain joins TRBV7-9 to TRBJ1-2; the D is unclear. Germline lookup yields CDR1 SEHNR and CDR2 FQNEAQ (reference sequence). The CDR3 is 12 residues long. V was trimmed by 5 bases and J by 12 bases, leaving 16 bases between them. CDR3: CASSIDLLENTF. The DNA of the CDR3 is TGTGCCAGCAGCATAGACCTCCTTGAAAACACCTTC.

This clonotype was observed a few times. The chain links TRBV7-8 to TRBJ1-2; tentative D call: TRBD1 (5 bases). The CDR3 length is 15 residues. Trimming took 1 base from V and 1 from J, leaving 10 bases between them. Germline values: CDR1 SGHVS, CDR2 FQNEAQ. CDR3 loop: CASSLGGGVNYGYTF. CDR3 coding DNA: TGTGCCAGCAGCTTAGGGGGAGGGGTTAACTATGGCTACACCTTC.

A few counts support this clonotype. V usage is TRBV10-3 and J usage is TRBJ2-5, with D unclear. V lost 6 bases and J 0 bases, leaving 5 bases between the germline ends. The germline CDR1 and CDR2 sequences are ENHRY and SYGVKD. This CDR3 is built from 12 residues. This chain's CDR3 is CAISQYQETQYF. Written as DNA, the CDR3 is TGTGCCATCAGCCAGTACCAAGAGACCCAGTACTTC.

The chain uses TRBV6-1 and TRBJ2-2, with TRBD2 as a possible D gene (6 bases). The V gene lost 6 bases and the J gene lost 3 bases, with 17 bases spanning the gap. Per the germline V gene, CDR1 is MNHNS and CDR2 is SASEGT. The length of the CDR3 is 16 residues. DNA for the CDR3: TGTGCCAGCAGACGTTCCGCGGGACTTCACACCGGGGAGCTGTTTTTT. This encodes CASRRSAGLHTGELFF.

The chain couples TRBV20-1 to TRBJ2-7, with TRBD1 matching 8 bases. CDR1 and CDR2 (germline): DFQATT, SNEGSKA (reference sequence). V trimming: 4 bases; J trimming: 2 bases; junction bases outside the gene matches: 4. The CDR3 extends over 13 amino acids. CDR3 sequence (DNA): TGCAGTGCTACCGACAGGGGCGCCTACGAGCAGTACTTC. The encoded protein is CSATDRGAYEQYF.

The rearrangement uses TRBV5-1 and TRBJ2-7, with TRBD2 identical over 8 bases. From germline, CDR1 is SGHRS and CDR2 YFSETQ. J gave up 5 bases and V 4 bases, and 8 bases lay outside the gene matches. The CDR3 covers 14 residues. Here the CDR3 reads CASSTGGGTNEQYF. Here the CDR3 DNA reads TGCGCCAGCAGCACCGGGGGGGGGACCAACGAGCAGTACTTC. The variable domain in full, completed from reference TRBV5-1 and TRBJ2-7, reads KAGVTQTPRYLIKTRGQQVTLSCSPISGHRSVSWYQQTPGQGLQFLFEYFSETQRNKGNFPGRFSGRQFSNSRSEMNVSTLELGDSALYLCASSTGGGTNEQYFGPGTRLTVT.

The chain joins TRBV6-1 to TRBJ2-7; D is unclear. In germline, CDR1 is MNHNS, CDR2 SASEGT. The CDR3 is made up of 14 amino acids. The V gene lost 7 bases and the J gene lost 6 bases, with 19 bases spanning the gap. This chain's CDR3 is CASNPPLTGVEQYF. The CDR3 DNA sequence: TGTGCCAGCAATCCACCTCTCACGGGTGTCGAGCAGTACTTC.